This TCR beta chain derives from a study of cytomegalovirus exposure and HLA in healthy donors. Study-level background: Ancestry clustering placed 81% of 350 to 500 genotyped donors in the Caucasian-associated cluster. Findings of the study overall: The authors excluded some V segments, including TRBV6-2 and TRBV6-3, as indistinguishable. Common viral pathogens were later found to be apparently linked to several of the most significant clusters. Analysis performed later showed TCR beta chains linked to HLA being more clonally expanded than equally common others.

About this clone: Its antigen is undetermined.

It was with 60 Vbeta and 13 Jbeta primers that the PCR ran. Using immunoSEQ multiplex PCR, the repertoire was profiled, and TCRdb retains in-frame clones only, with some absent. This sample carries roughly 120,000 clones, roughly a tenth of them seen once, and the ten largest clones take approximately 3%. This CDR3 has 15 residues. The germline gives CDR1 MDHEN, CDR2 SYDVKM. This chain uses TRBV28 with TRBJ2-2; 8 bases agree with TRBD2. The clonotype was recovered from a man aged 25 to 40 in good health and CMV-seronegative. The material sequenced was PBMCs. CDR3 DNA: TGTCCTGAAGGAGGAGCGGGAGAGTTTAACGGGGAGCTGTTTTTT. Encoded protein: CPEGGAGEFNGELFF.